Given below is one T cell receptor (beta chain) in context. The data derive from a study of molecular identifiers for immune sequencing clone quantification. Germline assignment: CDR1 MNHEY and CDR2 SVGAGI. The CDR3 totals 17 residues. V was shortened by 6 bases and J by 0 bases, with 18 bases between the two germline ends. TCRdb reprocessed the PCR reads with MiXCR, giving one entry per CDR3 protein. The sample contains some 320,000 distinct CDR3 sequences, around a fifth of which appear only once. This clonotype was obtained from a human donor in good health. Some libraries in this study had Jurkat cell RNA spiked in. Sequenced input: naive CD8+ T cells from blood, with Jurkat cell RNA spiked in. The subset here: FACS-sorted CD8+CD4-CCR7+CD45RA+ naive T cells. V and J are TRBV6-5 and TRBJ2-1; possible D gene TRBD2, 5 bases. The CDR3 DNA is TGTGCCAGCAGCCCGGGGAGCGGTACGCCCTCCTACAATGAGCAGTTCTTC. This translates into CASSPGSGTPSYNEQFF.